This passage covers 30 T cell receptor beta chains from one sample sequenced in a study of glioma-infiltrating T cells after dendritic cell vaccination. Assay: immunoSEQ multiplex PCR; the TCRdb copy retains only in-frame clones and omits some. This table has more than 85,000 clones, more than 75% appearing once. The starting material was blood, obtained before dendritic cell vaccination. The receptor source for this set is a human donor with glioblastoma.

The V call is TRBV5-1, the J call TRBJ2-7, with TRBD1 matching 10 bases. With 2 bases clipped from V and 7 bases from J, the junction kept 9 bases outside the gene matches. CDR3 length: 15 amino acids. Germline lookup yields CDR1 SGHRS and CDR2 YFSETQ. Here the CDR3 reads CASSFGTGAAGEQYF. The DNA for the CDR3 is TGCGCCAGCAGCTTCGGGACAGGGGCAGCCGGGGAGCAGTACTTC.

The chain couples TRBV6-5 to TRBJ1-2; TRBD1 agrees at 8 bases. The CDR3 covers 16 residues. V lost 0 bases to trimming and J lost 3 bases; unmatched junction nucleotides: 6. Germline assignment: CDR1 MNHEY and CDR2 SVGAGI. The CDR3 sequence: CASSYSRTGRYYGYTF. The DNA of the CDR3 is TGTGCCAGCAGTTACTCTCGGACAGGGCGGTACTATGGCTACACCTTC.

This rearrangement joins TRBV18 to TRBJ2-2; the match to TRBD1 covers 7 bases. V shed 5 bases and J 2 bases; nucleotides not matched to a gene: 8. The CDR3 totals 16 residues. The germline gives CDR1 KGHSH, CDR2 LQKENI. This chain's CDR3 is CASSTRTGENTGELFF. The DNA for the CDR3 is TGTGCCAGCTCAACGAGGACAGGAGAAAACACCGGGGAGCTGTTTTTT.

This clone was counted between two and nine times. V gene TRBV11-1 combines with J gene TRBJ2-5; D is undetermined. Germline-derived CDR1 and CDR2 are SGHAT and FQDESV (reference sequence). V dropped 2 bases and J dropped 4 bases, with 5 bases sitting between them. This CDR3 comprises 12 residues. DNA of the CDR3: TGTGCCAGCAGCTTAAACAGAGAGACCCAGTACTTC. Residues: CASSLNRETQYF.

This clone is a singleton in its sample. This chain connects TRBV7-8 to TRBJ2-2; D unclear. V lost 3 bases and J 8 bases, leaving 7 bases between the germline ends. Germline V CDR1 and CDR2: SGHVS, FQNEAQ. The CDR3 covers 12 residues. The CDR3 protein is CASSLSTGELFF. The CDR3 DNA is TGTGCCAGCAGCTTGTCAACAGGGGAGCTGTTTTTT.

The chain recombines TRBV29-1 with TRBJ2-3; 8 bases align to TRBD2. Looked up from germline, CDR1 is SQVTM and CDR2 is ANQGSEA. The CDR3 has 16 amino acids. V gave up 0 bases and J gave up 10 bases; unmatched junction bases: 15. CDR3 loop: CSVEEVDSGVWSSQYF. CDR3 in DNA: TGCAGCGTTGAAGAGGTTGATAGCGGGGTATGGAGCTCGCAGTATTTT.

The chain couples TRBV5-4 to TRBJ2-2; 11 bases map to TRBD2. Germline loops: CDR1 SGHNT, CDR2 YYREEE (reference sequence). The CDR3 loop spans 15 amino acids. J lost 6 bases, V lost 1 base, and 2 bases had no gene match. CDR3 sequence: CASSLSLAGAGELFF. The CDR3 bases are TGTGCCAGCAGCTTGTCACTAGCGGGAGCCGGGGAGCTGTTTTTT. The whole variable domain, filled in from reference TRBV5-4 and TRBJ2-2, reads ETGVTQSPTHLIKTRGQQVTLRCSSQSGHNTVSWYQQALGQGPQFIFQYYREEENGRGNFPPRFSGLQFPNYSSELNVNALELDDSALYLCASSLSLAGAGELFFGEGSRLTVL.

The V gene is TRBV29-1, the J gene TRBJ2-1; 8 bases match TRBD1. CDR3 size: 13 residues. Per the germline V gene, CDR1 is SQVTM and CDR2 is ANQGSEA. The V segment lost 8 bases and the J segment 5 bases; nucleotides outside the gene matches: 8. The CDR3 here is CSLWDRIHNEQFF. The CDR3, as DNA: TGCAGCCTTTGGGACAGGATCCACAATGAGCAGTTCTTC.

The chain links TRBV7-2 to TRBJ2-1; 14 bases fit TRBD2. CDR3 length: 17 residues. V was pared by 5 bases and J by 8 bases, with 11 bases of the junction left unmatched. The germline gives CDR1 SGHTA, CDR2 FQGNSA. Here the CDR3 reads CASSRESGTSGSYEQFF. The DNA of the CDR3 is TGTGCCAGCAGCCGGGAGAGCGGGACTAGCGGGAGCTATGAGCAGTTCTTC.

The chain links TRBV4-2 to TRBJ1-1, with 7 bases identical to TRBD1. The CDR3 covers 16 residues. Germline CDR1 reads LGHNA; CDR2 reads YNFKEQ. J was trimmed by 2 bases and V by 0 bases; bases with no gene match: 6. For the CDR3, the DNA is TGTGCCAGCAGCCAAGATTCAGGGGGTTTAAACACTGAAGCTTTCTTT. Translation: CASSQDSGGLNTEAFF.

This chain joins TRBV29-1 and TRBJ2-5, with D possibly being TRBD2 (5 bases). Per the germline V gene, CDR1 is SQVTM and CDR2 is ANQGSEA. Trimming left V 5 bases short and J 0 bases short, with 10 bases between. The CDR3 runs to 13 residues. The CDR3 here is CSVRWEYQETQYF. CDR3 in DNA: TGCAGCGTTAGGTGGGAGTACCAAGAGACCCAGTACTTC. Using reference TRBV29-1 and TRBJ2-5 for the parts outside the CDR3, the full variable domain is SAVISQKPSRDICQRGTSLTIQCQVDSQVTMMFWYRQQPGQSLTLIATANQGSEATYESGFVIDKFPISRPNLTFSTLTVSNMSPEDSSIYLCSVRWEYQETQYFGPGTRLLVL.

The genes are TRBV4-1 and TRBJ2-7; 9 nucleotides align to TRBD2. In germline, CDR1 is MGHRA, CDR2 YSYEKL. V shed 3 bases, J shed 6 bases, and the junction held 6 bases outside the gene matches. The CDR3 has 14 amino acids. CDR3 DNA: TGCGCCAGCAGCCAGGCGGGAGGGTTGGTCGAGCAGTACTTC. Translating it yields CASSQAGGLVEQYF.

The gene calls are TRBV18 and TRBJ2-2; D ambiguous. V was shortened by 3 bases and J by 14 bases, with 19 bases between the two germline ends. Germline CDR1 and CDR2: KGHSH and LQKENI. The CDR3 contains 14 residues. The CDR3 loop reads CASSPERGAMILFF. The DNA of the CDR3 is TGTGCCAGCTCACCCGAACGCGGAGCGATGATCCTGTTTTTT. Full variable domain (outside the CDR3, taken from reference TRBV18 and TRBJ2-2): NAGVMQNPRHLVRRRGQEARLRCSPMKGHSHVYWYRQLPEEGLKFMVYLQKENIIDESGMPKERFSAEFPKEGPSILRIQQVVRGDSAAYFCASSPERGAMILFFGEGSRLTVL.

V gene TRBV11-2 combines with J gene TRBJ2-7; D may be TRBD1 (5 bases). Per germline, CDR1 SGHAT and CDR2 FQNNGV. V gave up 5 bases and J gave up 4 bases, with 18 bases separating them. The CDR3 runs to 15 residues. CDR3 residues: CASSPASKGLYEQYF. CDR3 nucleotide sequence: TGTGCCAGCAGCCCCGCGTCCAAGGGGTTGTACGAGCAGTACTTC. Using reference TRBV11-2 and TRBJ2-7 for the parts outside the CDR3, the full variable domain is EAGVAQSPRYKIIEKRQSVAFWCNPISGHATLYWYQQILGQGPKLLIQFQNNGVVDDSQLPKDRFSAERLKGVDSTLKIQPAKLEDSAVYLCASSPASKGLYEQYFGPGTRLTVT.

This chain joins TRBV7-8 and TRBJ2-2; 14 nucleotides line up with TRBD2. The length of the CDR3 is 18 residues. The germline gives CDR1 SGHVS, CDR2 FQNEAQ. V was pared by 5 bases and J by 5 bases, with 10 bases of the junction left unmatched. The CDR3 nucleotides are TGTGCCAGCAGCCCGACTAGCGGGGGGGCGTTGGGTACCGGGGAGCTGTTTTTT. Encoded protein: CASSPTSGGALGTGELFF.

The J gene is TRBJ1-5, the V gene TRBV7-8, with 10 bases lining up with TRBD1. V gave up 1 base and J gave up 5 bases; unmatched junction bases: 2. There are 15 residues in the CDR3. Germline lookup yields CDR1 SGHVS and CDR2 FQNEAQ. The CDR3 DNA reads TGTGCCAGCAGCTTAGTGACAGGGGGCGATCAGCCCCAGCATTTT. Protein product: CASSLVTGGDQPQHF.

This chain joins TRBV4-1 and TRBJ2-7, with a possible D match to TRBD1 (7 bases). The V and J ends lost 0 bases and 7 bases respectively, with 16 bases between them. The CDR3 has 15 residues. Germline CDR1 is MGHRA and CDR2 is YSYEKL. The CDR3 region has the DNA TGCGCCAGCAGCCAAGATCAGGGGGGAGCATGGGAGCAGTACTTC. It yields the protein CASSQDQGGAWEQYF.

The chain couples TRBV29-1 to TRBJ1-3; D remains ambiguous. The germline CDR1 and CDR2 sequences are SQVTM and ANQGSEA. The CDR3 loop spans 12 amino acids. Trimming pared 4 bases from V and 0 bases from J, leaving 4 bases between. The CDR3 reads CSVVRSGNTIYF. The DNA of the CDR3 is TGCAGCGTTGTGCGCTCTGGAAACACCATATATTTT.

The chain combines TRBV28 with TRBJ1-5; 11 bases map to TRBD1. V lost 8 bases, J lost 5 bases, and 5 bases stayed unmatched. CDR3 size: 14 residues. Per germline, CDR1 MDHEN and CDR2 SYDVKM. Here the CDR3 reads CASGGQGADQPQHF. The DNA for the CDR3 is TGTGCCAGCGGCGGACAGGGGGCTGATCAGCCCCAGCATTTT.

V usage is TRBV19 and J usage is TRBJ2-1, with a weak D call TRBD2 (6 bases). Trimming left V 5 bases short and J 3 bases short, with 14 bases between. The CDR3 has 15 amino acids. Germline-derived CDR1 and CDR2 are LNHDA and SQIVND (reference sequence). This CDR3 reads CASSHPGLNYNEQFF. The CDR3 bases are TGTGCCAGTAGTCATCCTGGACTAAACTACAATGAGCAGTTCTTC.

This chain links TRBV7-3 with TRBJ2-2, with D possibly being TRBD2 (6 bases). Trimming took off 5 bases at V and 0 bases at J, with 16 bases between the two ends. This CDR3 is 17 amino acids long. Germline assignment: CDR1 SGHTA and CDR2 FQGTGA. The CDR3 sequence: CASSPPGGGANTGELFF. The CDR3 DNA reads TGTGCCAGCAGCCCCCCGGGTGGCGGGGCGAACACCGGGGAGCTGTTTTTT.

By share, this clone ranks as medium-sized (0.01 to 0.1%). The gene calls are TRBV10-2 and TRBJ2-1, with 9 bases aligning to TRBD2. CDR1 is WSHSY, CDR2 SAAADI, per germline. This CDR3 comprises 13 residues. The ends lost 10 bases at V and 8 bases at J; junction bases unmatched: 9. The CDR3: CATRGGGGDEQFF. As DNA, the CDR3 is TGCGCCACCCGCGGGGGGGGCGGGGATGAGCAGTTCTTC.

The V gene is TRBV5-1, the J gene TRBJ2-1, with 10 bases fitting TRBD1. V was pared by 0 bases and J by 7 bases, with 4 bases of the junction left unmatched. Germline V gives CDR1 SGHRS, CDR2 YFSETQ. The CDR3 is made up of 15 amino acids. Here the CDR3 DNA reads TGCGCCAGCAGCTTGGGACAGGGGGCGAGAAATGAGCAGTTCTTC. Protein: CASSLGQGARNEQFF.

In DNA form, the CDR3 reads TGTGCCATCAGTGAGTTGGAGGGCCAGGATGGCTACACCTTC. Residues: CAISELEGQDGYTF. V and J are TRBV10-3 and TRBJ1-2; D ambiguous. Germline-derived CDR1 and CDR2 are ENHRY and SYGVKD. Trimming took 1 base from V and 6 from J, leaving 12 bases between them. This CDR3 spans 14 amino acids.

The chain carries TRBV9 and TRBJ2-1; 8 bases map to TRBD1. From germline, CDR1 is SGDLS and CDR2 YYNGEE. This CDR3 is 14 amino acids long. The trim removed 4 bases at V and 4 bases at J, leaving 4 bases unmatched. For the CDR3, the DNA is TGTGCCAGCAGCACCGGGACAGGTTACAATGAGCAGTTCTTC. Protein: CASSTGTGYNEQFF.

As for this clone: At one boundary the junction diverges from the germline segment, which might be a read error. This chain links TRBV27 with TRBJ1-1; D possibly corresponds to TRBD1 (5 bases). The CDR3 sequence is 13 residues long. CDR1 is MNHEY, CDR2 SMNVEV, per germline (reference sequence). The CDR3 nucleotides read TGTGCCAGCAGTTTTGCTGCGGACACAGAAGCTTTCTTT. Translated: CASSFAADTEAFF.

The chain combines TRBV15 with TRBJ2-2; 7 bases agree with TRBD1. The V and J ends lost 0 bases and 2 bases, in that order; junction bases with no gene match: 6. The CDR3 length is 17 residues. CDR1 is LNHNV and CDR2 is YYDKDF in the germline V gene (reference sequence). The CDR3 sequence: CATSRDAGTANTGELFF. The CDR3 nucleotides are TGTGCCACCAGCAGAGATGCTGGGACAGCTAACACCGGGGAGCTGTTTTTT.

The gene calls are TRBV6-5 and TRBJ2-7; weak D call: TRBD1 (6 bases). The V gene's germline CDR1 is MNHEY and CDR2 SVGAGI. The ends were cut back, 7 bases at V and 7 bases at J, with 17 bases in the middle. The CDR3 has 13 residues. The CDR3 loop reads CASTRTEADEQYF. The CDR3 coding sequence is TGTGCCAGCACCAGGACAGAAGCTGATGAGCAGTACTTC.

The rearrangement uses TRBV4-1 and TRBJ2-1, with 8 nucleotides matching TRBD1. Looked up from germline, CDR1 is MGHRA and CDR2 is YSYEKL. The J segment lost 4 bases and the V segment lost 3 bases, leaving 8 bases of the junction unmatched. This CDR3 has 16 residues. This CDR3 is CASSHLGQGDYNEQFF. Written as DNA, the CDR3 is TGCGCCAGCAGCCACCTCGGACAGGGCGATTACAATGAGCAGTTCTTC.

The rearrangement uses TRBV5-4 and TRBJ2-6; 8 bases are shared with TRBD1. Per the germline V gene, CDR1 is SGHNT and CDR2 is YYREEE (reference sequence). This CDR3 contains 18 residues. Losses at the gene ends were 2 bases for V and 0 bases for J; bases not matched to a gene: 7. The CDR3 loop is CASSFGGTGRSGANVLTF. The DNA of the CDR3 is TGTGCCAGCAGCTTCGGTGGGACAGGACGCTCTGGGGCCAACGTCCTGACTTTC.